The entry below gives a single TCR beta chain sequence along with its context. Per the original data handling: Amplification with reference gene primers provided the estimates of nucleated cell counts. Produced via immunoSEQ multiplex PCR; TCRdb's table is partial and in-frame only. V and J calls and clone size are copied from that table; D and trimming were computed from the DNA. In the table there are about 130,000 clones, roughly 85% of which are singletons. This entry belongs to a study of blood T cell repertoires in COVID-19. Overall study: The United States, Italy and Spain supplied acute and convalescent COVID-19 samples. T cells, B-cell-depleted T cells, or PBMCs provided the cDNA or gDNA that served as material.

Germline-derived CDR1 and CDR2 are SGHTA and FQGNSA. Trimming cost V 1 base and J 0 bases, with 15 bases left between them. CDR3 length: 17 residues. The sequenced sample was peripheral blood. This chain uses TRBV7-2 with TRBJ1-1, with D perhaps TRBD1 (6 bases). This sequence was found in a woman over 75 with acute or convalescent COVID-19. This CDR3 reads CASSLVGAVRLNTEAFF. In DNA form, the CDR3 reads TGTGCCAGCAGCTTAGTGGGGGCGGTACGACTGAACACTGAAGCTTTCTTT.